The following is a T cell receptor (beta chain) sequence with its context. This beta chain is a stray read from a library made for alpha chains; its abundance is not meaningful. One entry per CDR3 protein, called by TCRdb with MiXCR from the RT-PCR reads. In the table there are under 8,000 distinct CDR3 sequences, 91% of which are singletons. V lost 3 bases, J lost 3 bases, and 11 bases lay in between. The CDR3 length is 14 residues. Per germline, CDR1 MNHEY and CDR2 SVGAGI. Sequences were obtained from memory CD4+ T cells from blood. The V gene is TRBV6-5, the J gene TRBJ1-2; no clear D. This receptor was identified in a female donor in good health, serving as a healthy control. CDR3 region: CASSYRPGYYGYTF. CDR3 DNA: TGTGCCAGCAGTTATCGGCCGGGATACTATGGCTACACCTTC.